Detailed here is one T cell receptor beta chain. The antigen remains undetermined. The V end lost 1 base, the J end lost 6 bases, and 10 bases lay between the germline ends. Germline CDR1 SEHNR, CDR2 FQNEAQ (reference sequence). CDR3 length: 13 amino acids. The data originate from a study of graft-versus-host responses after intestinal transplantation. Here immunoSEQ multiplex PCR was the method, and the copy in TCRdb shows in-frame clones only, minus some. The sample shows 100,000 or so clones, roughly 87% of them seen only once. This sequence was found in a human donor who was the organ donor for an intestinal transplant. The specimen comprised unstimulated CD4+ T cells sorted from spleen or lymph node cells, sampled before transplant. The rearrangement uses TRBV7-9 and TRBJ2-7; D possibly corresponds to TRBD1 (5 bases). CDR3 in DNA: TGTGCCAGCAGCTTAGAAGGTAGGGGCGAGCAGTACTTC. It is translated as CASSLEGRGEQYF. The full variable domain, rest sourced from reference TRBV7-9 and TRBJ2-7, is DTGVSQNPRHKITKRGQNVTFRCDPISEHNRLYWYRQTLGQGPEFLTYFQNEAQLEKSRLLSDRFSAERPKGSFSTLEIQRTEQGDSAMYLCASSLEGRGEQYFGPGTRLTVT.